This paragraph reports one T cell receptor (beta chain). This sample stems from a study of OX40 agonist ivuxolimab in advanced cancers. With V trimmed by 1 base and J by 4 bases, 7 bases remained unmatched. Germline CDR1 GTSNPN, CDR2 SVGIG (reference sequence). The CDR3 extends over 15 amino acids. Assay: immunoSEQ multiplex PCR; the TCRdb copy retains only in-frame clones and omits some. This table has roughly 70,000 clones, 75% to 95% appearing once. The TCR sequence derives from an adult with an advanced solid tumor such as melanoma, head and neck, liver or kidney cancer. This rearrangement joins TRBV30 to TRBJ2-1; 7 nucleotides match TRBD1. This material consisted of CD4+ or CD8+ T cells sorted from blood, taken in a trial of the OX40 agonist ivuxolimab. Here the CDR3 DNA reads TGTGCCTGGAGTGCCCCGGGACAGACTTACAATGAGCAGTTCTTC. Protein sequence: CAWSAPGQTYNEQFF.